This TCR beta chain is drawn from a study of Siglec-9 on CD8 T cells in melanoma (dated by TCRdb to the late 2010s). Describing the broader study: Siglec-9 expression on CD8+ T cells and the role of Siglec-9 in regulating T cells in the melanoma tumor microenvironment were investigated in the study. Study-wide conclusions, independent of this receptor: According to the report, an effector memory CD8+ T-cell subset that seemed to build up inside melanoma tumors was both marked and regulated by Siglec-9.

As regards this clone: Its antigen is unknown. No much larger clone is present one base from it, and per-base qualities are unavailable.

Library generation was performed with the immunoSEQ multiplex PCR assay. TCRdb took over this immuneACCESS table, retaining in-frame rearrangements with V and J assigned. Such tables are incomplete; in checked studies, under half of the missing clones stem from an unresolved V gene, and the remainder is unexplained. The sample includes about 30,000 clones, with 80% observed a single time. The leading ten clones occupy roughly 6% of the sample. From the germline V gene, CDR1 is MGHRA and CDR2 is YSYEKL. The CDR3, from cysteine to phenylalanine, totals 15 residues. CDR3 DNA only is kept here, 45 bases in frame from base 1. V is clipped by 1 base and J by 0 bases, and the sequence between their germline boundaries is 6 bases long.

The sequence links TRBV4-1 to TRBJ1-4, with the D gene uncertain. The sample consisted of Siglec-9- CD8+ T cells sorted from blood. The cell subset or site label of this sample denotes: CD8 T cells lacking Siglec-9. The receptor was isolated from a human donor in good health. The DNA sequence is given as TGCGCCAGCAGCCAAGTGCTTGCAACTAATGAAAAACTGTTTTTT. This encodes CASSQVLATNEKLFF.